One T cell receptor beta chain is described in this entry. Clones were sequenced by immunoSEQ multiplex PCR, and TCRdb holds only the in-frame ones, with some missing. The sample carries some 640,000 clones, approximately 89% recorded once. This entry belongs to a study of shared T cell receptors in the human thymus. These data were also filed under a second study, of human thymus T cells. This second report adds: Donation was from healthy Finnish infants who were having corrective surgery that addressed congenital heart defects. Repertoires from thymus and blood appeared to show biased V and J gene usage. Related research described thymic repertoires that were highly overlapping among unrelated individuals.

The sequencing sample was made of thymocytes. The TCR sequence derives from a boy younger than two with a congenital heart defect.

The CDR3 DNA follows: TGTGCCAGCAGCCTCCCGTACACTGAAGCTTTCTTT. It specifies CASSLPYTEAFF. The genes are TRBV5-6 and TRBJ1-1; D ambiguous. The CDR3 sequence is 12 residues long. In germline, CDR1 is SGHDT, CDR2 YYEEEE. Trimming removed 4 bases from V and 3 bases from J, with 7 bases in between. The full variable domain, its missing parts supplied by reference TRBV5-6 and TRBJ1-1, is DAGVTQSPTHLIKTRGQQVTLRCSPKSGHDTVSWYQQALGQGPQFIFQYYEEEERQRGNFPDRFSGHQFPNYSSELNVNALLLGDSALYLCASSLPYTEAFFGQGTRLTVV.